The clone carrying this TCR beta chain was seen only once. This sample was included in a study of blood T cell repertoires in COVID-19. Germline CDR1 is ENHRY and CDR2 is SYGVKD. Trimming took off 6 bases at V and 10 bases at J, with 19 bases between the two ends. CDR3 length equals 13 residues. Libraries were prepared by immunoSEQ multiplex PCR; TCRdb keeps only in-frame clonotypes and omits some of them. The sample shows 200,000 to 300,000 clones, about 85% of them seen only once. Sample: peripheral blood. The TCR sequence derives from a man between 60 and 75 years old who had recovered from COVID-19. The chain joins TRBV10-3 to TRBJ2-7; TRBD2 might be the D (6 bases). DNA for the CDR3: TGTGCCATCAGGGGATTGATCGGGGACTCACAGTACGTC. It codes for CAIRGLIGDSQYV.